This T cell receptor (beta chain) was found in a study of T cells in Graves' hyperthyroidism and ophthalmopathy. The CDR3 has 15 amino acids. Germline loops: CDR1 GTSNPN, CDR2 SVGIG (reference sequence). Amplified TCR beta CDR3 regions came from RNA transcripts. The HTBI set primed first-round TCR CDR3 RT-PCR. TCRdb fed the multiplex PCR reads into MiXCR, producing one record per CDR3 protein. The table records fewer than 600,000 distinct CDR3 sequences, about 15% of them present only once. In regard to this clonotype: The junction shows a germline mismatch at one end, possibly a read error.

This clonotype originated in a woman younger than 35 with Graves' hyperthyroidism. This chain connects TRBV30 to TRBJ2-2; the D gene could be TRBD1 or TRBD2 (6 bases each). Sample: blood. CDR3 protein: CARNRDMGNTGGLFF. The CDR3 nucleotides read TGTGCCCGCAACAGGGATATGGGTAACACCGGGGGGCTGTTTTTT.